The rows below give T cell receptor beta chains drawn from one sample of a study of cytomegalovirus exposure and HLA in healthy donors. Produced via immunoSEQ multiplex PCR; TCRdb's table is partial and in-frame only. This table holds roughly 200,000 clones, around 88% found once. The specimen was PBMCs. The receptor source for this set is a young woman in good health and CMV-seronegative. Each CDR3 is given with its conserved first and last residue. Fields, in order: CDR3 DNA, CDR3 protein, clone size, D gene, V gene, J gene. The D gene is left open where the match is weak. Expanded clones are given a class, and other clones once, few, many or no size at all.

CDR3 DNA: TGTGCCAGCGCGGGGGGTCACACTGAAGCTTTCTTT
CDR3 protein: CASAGGHTEAFF
clone size: .
D gene: .
V gene: TRBV25-1
J gene: TRBJ1-1

CDR3 DNA: TGCGCCAGCAGGCCGCGGGGGGCTGTTTACTATGGCTACACCTTC
CDR3 protein: CASRPRGAVYYGYTF
clone size: .
D gene: .
V gene: TRBV5-1
J gene: TRBJ1-2

CDR3 DNA: TGTGCCAGCAGCTTCGGAGGCAATCAGCCCCAGCATTTT
CDR3 protein: CASSFGGNQPQHF
clone size: .
D gene: .
V gene: TRBV11-2
J gene: TRBJ1-5

CDR3 DNA: TGTGCCAGCAGCCTGACAGGGAAGGACTTCTTC
CDR3 protein: CASSLTGKDFF
clone size: .
D gene: TRBD1
V gene: TRBV11-2
J gene: TRBJ2-1

CDR3 DNA: TGTGCCAGCTCACCGATGGGACAGGGAAATAATTCACCCCTCCACTTT
CDR3 protein: CASSPMGQGNNSPLHF
clone size: few
D gene: TRBD1
V gene: TRBV18
J gene: TRBJ1-6

CDR3 DNA: TGTGCCAGATCGGTGGCGGTCTACAATGAGCAGTTCTTC
CDR3 protein: CARSVAVYNEQFF
clone size: once
D gene: .
V gene: TRBV19
J gene: TRBJ2-1

CDR3 DNA: TGTGCCAGCAGCTTATTTCCAGGGGGTGGCATCTACGAGCAGTACTTC
CDR3 protein: CASSLFPGGGIYEQYF
clone size: .
D gene: TRBD1
V gene: TRBV7-2
J gene: TRBJ2-7

CDR3 DNA: TGCGCCAGCAGCCAAGATGGCTTAGGGAGATCCGACGCTTTCTTT
CDR3 protein: CASSQDGLGRSDAFF
clone size: .
D gene: .
V gene: TRBV4-1
J gene: TRBJ1-1

CDR3 DNA: TGTGCCAGCAGTTACTCAGCCAGGAACTATGGCTACACCTTC
CDR3 protein: CASSYSARNYGYTF
clone size: .
D gene: .
V gene: TRBV6-5
J gene: TRBJ1-2

CDR3 DNA: TGTGCCAGCTCAGCCTCCGGGACAGGGGTCGCCGGGGAGCAGTTCTTC
CDR3 protein: CASSASGTGVAGEQFF
clone size: .
D gene: TRBD1
V gene: TRBV18
J gene: TRBJ2-1

CDR3 DNA: TGTGCCAGCAGCAAACCGCAGAATCCCTACGAGCAGTACTTC
CDR3 protein: CASSKPQNPYEQYF
clone size: .
D gene: .
V gene: TRBV21-1
J gene: TRBJ2-7

CDR3 DNA: TGTGCCAGCTCACCAACCGGGAGCTATGGCTACACCTTC
CDR3 protein: CASSPTGSYGYTF
clone size: .
D gene: .
V gene: TRBV18
J gene: TRBJ1-2

CDR3 DNA: TGCGCCAGCAGCCAAGAATCGCCACTAGCGGGCGTATACTTTTGCACAGATACGCAGTATTTT
CDR3 protein: CASSQESPLAGVYFCTDTQYF
clone size: .
D gene: TRBD2
V gene: TRBV4-1
J gene: TRBJ2-3

CDR3 DNA: TGTGCCAGCAGCTTATACGGGGGGGCTACAGATACGCAGTATTTT
CDR3 protein: CASSLYGGATDTQYF
clone size: .
D gene: TRBD2
V gene: TRBV7-2
J gene: TRBJ2-3

CDR3 DNA: TGTGCCATCAGTGAGCAGGGCCAGCCCCAGCATTTT
CDR3 protein: CAISEQGQPQHF
clone size: .
D gene: .
V gene: TRBV10-3
J gene: TRBJ1-5

CDR3 DNA: TGTGCCAGCAGCCTCACAGGGGGCAATCAGCCCCAGCATTTT
CDR3 protein: CASSLTGGNQPQHF
clone size: .
D gene: TRBD1
V gene: TRBV6-5
J gene: TRBJ1-5

CDR3 DNA: TGCGCCAGCAGCCCCGAGACAGGCGCAACCTATGGCTACACCTTC
CDR3 protein: CASSPETGATYGYTF
clone size: .
D gene: .
V gene: TRBV4-3
J gene: TRBJ1-2

CDR3 DNA: TGTGCCAGCAGCTTAACCCCCTCGGGCACAGATACGCAGTATTTT
CDR3 protein: CASSLTPSGTDTQYF
clone size: .
D gene: .
V gene: TRBV7-3
J gene: TRBJ2-3

CDR3 DNA: TGCGCCAGCAGCTTGGGAACGGGGGTTGTAGCCAAAAACATTCAGTACTTC
CDR3 protein: CASSLGTGVVAKNIQYF
clone size: .
D gene: .
V gene: TRBV5-1
J gene: TRBJ2-4

CDR3 DNA: TGTGCCAGCAGCCCACTAGCAGACCTACTTGAGCAGTACTTC
CDR3 protein: CASSPLADLLEQYF
clone size: .
D gene: .
V gene: TRBV5-6
J gene: TRBJ2-7

CDR3 DNA: TGTGCCAGCAGCCCTCGGACAGGCGACGGGCCCCAGCATTTT
CDR3 protein: CASSPRTGDGPQHF
clone size: .
D gene: TRBD1
V gene: TRBV7-8
J gene: TRBJ1-5

CDR3 DNA: TGTGCCACCAGCAGGGACATCGCCTACGAGCAGTACTTC
CDR3 protein: CATSRDIAYEQYF
clone size: .
D gene: .
V gene: TRBV15
J gene: TRBJ2-7

CDR3 DNA: TGCGCCAGCAGTCCCGCGACATTGATTTACCCTTACGAGCAGTACTTC
CDR3 protein: CASSPATLIYPYEQYF
clone size: once
D gene: .
V gene: TRBV4-1
J gene: TRBJ2-7

CDR3 DNA: TGCGCCAGCAGCCAAATAGCGGGGAATGACTACGAGCAGTACTTC
CDR3 protein: CASSQIAGNDYEQYF
clone size: .
D gene: TRBD2
V gene: TRBV4-3
J gene: TRBJ2-7

CDR3 DNA: TGCGCCAGCAGTGCACGTGGACAGGGGTGGTACGAGCAGTACTTC
CDR3 protein: CASSARGQGWYEQYF
clone size: .
D gene: TRBD1
V gene: TRBV5-1
J gene: TRBJ2-7

CDR3 DNA: TGCAGTGCTAGGTCTGAGACCCAGTACTTC
CDR3 protein: CSARSETQYF
clone size: .
D gene: .
V gene: TRBV20-1
J gene: TRBJ2-5

CDR3 DNA: TGTGCCAGCAGTCAGGCCCCCTGGGCAGGGGGTAAAAACATTCAGTACTTC
CDR3 protein: CASSQAPWAGGKNIQYF
clone size: .
D gene: TRBD1
V gene: TRBV7-6
J gene: TRBJ2-4

CDR3 DNA: TGTGCCAGCAGCCGGAGTGTAGGAGCTAACACCGGGGAGCTGTTTTTT
CDR3 protein: CASSRSVGANTGELFF
clone size: .
D gene: .
V gene: TRBV7-3
J gene: TRBJ2-2